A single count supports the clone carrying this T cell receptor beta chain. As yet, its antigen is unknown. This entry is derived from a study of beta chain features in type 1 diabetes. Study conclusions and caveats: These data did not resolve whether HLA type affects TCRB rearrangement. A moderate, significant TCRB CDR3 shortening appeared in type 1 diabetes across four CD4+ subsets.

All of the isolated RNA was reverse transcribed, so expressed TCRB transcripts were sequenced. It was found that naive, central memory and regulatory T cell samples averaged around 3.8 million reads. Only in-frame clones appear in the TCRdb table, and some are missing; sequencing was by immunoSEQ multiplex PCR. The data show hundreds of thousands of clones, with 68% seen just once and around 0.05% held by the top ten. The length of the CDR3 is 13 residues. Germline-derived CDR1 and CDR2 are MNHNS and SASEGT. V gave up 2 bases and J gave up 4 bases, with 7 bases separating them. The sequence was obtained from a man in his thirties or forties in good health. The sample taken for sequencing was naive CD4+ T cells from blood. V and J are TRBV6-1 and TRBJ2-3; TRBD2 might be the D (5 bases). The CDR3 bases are TGTGCCAGCAGTGAATGGAGGCCAGATACGCAGTATTTT. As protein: CASSEWRPDTQYF.